This T cell receptor (beta chain) stems from a study of blood T cell repertoires in COVID-19. Study in general: Specimens from acute and convalescent COVID-19 originated in the United States, Italy and Spain.

The CDR3 extends over 14 amino acids. The V segment lost 3 bases and the J segment 8 bases; nucleotides outside the gene matches: 5. CDR1 is MNHEY, CDR2 SMNVEV, per germline (reference sequence). The method was immunoSEQ multiplex PCR; TCRdb's version includes in-frame clones alone and lacks a portion of them. The sample records 380,000 or so clones, approximately 87% being singletons. Participant age was roughly 18 to 90 years, and participants resided in fewer than 25 US areas. Clinical history as reported by participants underpinned cohort assignment. The chain employs TRBV27 and TRBJ2-1; TRBD1 agrees at 9 bases. This clonotype originated in a woman between 25 and 40 years old with acute COVID-19. The specimen was PBMCs or T cells enriched from blood (not recorded which). CDR3 loop: CASSLDRGGDEQFF. CDR3 coding DNA: TGTGCCAGCAGTTTGGACAGGGGAGGCGATGAGCAGTTCTTC.